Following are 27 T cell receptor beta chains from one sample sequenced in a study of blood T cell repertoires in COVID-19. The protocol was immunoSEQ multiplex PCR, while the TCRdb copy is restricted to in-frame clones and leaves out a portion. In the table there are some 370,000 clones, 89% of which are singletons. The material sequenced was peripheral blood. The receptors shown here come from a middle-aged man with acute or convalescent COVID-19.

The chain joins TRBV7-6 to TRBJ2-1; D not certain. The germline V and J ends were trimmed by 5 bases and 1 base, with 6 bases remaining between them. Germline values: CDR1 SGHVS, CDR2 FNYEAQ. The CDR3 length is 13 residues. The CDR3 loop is CASSPSSYNEQFF. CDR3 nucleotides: TGTGCCAGCAGCCCCAGTTCCTACAATGAGCAGTTCTTC.

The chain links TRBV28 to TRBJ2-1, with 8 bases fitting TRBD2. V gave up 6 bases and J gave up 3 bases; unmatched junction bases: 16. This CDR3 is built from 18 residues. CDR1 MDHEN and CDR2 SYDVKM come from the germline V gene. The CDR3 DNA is TGTGCCAGCAGCCAAGGGAGCGGGGGAGTATTGTACTACAATGAGCAGTTCTTC. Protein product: CASSQGSGGVLYYNEQFF.

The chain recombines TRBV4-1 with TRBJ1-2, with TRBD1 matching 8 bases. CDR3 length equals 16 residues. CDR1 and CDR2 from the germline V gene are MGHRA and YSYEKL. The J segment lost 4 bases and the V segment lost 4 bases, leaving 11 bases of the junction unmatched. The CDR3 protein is CASSPGQGGSSYGYTF. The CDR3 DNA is TGCGCCAGCAGCCCCGGACAGGGAGGGAGTAGCTATGGCTACACCTTC.

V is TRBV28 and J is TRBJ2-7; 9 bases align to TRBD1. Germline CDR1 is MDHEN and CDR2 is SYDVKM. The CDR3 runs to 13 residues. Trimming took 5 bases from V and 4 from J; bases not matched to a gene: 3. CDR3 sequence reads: CASSTGGRYEQYF. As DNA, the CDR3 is TGTGCCAGCAGTACAGGGGGCAGATACGAGCAGTACTTC.

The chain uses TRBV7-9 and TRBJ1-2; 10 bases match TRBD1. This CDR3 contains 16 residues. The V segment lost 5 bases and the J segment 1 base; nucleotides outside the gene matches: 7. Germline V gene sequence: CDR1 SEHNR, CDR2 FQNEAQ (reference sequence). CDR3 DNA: TGTGCCAGCAGCCCGCGACAGGGGGCGGGTAACTATGGCTACACCTTC. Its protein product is CASSPRQGAGNYGYTF.

The CDR3 reads CASSFLLSGNTEAFF. CDR3 in DNA: TGTGCCAGCAGCTTCCTTCTTTCAGGGAACACTGAAGCTTTCTTT. This sequence joins TRBV7-9 and TRBJ1-1; D uncertain. Trimming left V 3 bases short and J 1 base short, with 12 bases between. Per the germline V gene, CDR1 is SEHNR and CDR2 is FQNEAQ (reference sequence). The CDR3 is 15 residues long.

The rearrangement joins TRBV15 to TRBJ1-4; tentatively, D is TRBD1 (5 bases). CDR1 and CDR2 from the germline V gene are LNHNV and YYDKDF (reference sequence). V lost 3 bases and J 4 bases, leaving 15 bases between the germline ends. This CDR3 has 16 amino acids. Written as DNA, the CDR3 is TGTGCCACCAGCAGCTGGGAAGGGGCCCGTAATGAAAAACTGTTTTTT. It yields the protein CATSSWEGARNEKLFF.

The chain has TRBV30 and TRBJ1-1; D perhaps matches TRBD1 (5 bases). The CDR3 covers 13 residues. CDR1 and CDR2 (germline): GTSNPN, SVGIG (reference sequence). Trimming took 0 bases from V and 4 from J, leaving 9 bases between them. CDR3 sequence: CAWSVSGITEAFF. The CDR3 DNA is TGTGCCTGGAGTGTTTCAGGGATCACTGAAGCTTTCTTT.

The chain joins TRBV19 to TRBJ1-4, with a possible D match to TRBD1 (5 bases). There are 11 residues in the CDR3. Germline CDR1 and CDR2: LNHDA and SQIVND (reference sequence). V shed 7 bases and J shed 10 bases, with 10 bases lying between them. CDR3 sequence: CASTRTTKLFF. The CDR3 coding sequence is TGTGCCAGTACCCGGACAACAAAACTGTTTTTT. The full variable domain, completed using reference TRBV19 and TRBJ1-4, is DGGITQSPKYLFRKEGQNVTLSCEQNLNHDAMYWYRQDPGQGLRLIYYSQIVNDFQKGDIAEGYSVSREKKESFPLTVTSAQKNPTAFYLCASTRTTKLFFGSGTQLSVL.

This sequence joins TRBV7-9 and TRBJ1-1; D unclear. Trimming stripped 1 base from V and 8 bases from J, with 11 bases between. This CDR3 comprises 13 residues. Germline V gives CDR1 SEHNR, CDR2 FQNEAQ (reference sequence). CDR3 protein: CASSLVVLEEAFF. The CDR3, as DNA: TGTGCCAGCAGCTTAGTGGTGTTAGAGGAAGCTTTCTTT.

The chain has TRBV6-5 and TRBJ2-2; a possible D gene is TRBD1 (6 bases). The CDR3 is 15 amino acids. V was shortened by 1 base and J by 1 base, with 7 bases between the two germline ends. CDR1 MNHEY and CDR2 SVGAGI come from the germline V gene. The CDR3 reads CASSYWTENTGELFF. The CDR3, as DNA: TGTGCCAGCAGTTACTGGACAGAGAACACCGGGGAGCTGTTTTTT.

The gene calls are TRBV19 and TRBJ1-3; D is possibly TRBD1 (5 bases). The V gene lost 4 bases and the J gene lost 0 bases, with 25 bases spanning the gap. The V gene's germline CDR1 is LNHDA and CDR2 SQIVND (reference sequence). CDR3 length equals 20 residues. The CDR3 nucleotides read TGTGCCAGTAGTACAAACCGAGGAGGGGCCGAAGATTACTCTGGAAACACCATATATTTT. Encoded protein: CASSTNRGGAEDYSGNTIYF.

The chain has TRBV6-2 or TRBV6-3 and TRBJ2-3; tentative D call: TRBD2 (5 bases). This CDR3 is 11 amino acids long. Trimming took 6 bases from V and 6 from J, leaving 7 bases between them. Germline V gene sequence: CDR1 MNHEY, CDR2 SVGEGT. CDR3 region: CASSTGDTQYF. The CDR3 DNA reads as TGTGCCAGCAGCACGGGGGATACGCAGTATTTT.

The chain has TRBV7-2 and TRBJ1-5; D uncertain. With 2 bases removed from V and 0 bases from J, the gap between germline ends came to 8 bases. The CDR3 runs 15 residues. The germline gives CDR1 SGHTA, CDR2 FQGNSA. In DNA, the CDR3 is TGTGCCAGCAGCTTAAACTTATATAGCAATCAGCCCCAGCATTTT. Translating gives CASSLNLYSNQPQHF.

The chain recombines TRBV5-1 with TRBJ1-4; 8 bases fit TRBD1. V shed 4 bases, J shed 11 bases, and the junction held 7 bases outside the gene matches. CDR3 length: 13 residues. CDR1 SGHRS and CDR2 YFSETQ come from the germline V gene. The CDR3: CASSTDRGQKLFF. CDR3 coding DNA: TGCGCCAGCAGCACAGACAGGGGACAGAAACTGTTTTTT.

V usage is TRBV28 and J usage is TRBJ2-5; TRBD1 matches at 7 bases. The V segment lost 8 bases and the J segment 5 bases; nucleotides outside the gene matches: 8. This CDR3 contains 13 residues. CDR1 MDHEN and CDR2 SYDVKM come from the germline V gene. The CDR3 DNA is TGTGCCAGCCGACAGGGTCATGGGGAGACCCAGTACTTC. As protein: CASRQGHGETQYF.

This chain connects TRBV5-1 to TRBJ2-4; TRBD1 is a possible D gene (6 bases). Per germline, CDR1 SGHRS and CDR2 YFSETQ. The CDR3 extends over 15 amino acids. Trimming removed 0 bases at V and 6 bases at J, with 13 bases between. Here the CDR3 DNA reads TGCGCCAGCAGCTTGGGGCAGGGGATAGGAAACATTCAGTACTTC. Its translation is CASSLGQGIGNIQYF.

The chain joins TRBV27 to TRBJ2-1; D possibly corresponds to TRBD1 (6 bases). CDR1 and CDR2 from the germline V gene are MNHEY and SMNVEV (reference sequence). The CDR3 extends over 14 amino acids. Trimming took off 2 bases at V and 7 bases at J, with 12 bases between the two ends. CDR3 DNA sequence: TGTGCCAGCAGTTTACGACTAAGGGGGAATGAGCAGTTCTTC. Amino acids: CASSLRLRGNEQFF.

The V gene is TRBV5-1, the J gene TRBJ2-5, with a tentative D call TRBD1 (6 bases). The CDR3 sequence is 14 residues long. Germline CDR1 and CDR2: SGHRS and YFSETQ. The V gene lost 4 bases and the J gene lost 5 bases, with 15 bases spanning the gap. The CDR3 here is CASSLVWGQETQYF. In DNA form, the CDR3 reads TGCGCCAGCAGCCTCGTATGGGGGCAGGAGACCCAGTACTTC.

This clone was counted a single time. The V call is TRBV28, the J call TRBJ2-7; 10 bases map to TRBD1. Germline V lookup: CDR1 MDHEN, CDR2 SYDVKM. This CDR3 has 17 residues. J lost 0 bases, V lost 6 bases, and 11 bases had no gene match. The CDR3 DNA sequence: TGTGCCAGCAGACGGGACAGGGGTTGGGGGAACTCCTACGAGCAGTACTTC. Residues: CASRRDRGWGNSYEQYF.

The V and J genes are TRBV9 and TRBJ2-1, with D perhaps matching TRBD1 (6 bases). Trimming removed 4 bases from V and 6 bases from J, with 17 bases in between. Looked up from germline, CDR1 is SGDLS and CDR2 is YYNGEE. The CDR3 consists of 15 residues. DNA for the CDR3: TGTGCCAGCAGCTCAGGACAGAGGGCTGGCAATGAGCAGTTCTTC. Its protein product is CASSSGQRAGNEQFF.

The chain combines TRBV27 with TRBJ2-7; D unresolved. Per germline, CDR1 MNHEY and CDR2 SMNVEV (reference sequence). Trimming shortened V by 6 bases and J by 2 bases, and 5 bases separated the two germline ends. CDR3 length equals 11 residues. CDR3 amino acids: CASSPAYEQYF. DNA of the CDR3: TGTGCCAGCAGCCCCGCCTACGAGCAGTACTTC.

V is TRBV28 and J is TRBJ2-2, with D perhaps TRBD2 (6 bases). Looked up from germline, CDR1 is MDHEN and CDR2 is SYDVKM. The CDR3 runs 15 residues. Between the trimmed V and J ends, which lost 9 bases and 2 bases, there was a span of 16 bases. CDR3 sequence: CASQGAGINTGELFF. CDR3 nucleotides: TGTGCCAGTCAAGGGGCGGGGATCAACACCGGGGAGCTGTTTTTT.

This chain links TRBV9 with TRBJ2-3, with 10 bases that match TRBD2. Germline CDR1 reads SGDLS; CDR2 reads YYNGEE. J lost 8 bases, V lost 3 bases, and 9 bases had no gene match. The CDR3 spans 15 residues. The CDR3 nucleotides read TGTGCCAGCAGCGGGACTAGCGGTTCGGCGAGTACGCAGTATTTT. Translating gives CASSGTSGSASTQYF.

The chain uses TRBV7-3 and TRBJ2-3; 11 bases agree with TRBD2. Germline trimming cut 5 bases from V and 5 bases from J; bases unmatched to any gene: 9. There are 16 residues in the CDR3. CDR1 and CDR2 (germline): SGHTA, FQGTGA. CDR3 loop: CASSPSSGGPGDTQYF. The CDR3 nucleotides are TGTGCCAGCAGCCCCTCTAGCGGGGGGCCGGGAGATACGCAGTATTTT.

The CDR3 sequence is CASSRGTFINYEQYF. CDR3 DNA sequence: TGTGCCAGCAGCCGAGGGACTTTTATAAACTACGAGCAGTACTTC. This chain uses TRBV27 with TRBJ2-7; maybe TRBD2 (6 bases). The CDR3 sequence is 15 residues long. Trimming removed 6 bases at V and 3 bases at J, with 18 bases between. Germline CDR1 MNHEY, CDR2 SMNVEV (reference sequence).

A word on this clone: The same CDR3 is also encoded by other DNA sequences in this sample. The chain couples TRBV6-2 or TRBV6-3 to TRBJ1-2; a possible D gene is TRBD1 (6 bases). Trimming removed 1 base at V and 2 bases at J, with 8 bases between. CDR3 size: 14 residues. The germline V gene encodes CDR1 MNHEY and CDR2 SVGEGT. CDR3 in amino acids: CASSYFDRNYGYTF. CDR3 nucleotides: TGTGCCAGCAGTTACTTTGACAGGAACTATGGCTACACCTTC.